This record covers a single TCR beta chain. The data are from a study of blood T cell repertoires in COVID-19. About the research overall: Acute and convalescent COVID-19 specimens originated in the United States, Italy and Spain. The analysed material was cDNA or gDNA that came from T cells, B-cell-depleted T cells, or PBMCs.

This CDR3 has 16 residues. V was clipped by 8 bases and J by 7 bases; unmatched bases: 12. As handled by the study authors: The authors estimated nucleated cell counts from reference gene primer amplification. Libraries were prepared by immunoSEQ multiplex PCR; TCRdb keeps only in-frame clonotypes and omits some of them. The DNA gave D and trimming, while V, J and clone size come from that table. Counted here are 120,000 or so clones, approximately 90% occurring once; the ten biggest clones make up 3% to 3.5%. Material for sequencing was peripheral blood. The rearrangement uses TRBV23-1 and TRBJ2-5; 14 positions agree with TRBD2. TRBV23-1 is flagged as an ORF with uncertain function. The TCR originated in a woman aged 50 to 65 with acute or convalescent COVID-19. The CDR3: CASPRGTSGSKVTQYF. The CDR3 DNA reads TGCGCCAGCCCCCGGGGGACTAGCGGGAGTAAGGTGACCCAGTACTTC.